This T cell receptor (beta chain) was sequenced during a study of early T cells in non-severe SARS-CoV-2 infection. Broader study findings: Clonotype matching in VDJdb favored anti-spike CD8 responses and did not capture private and CD4 specificities.

Trimming stripped 5 bases from V and 5 bases from J, with 13 bases between. Germline values: CDR1 SEHNR, CDR2 FQNEAQ (reference sequence). The CDR3 has 13 residues. This clonotype has ten or more counts. Its antigen remains unknown. TCRdb independently ran MiXCR on the 5' RACE reads; one entry per CDR3 protein. The sample carries 70,000 or so distinct CDR3 sequences, around 13% recorded once. The origin of this receptor is an adult who was a healthcare worker with PCR-confirmed SARS-CoV-2 infection or an uninfected control (not recorded which). J is TRBJ2-7 and V is TRBV7-9, with D maybe TRBD1 (5 bases). Sequencing was carried out using whole blood. The CDR3 nucleotides are TGTGCCAGCAGCCGACAGCAAGTTGACGAGCAGTACTTC. Protein product: CASSRQQVDEQYF.